These 29 T cell receptor beta chains share one sample of origin, sequenced in a study of sequential checkpoint blockade in melanoma. Specified treatment: randomized to nivolumab then ipilimumab (arm A) or the reverse (arm B). Produced via immunoSEQ multiplex PCR; TCRdb's table is partial and in-frame only. The sample holds roughly 4,000 clones, about a fifth seen once. The material was tumor tissue (inferred from file names), obtained from a patient given nivolumab and ipilimumab in sequence. Receptors were obtained from a human patient with melanoma. Some clones in this sample may be carry-over from other donors' samples.

This clone turned up a few times. The chain joins TRBV6-8 to TRBJ1-2; tentative D call: TRBD1 (6 bases). CDR1 is MNHGY and CDR2 is SAAAGT in the germline V gene. The V end lost 10 bases, the J end lost 1 base, and 16 bases lay between the germline ends. The CDR3 consists of 14 residues. The CDR3 spells CATNAGDRNYGYTF. In DNA form, the CDR3 reads TGTGCCACAAACGCAGGGGACCGTAACTATGGCTACACCTTC.

This clone was seen only a few times. The chain couples TRBV4-1 to TRBJ2-5, with D unclear. Trimming pared 4 bases from V and 1 base from J, leaving 10 bases between. Germline V lookup: CDR1 MGHRA, CDR2 YSYEKL. The CDR3 consists of 14 residues. CDR3: CASSLTVGQETQYF. In DNA, the CDR3 is TGCGCCAGCAGCCTTACGGTGGGCCAAGAGACCCAGTACTTC.

There are a few counts of this clone. The chain couples TRBV6-8 to TRBJ1-2; 8 bases align to TRBD1. Germline CDR1 MNHGY, CDR2 SAAAGT. The V gene end was trimmed by 2 bases and the J gene end by 3 bases; junction bases not matched to a gene: 11. The CDR3 sequence is 17 residues long. The CDR3 protein is CASSYGRTGGLYYGYTF. CDR3 bases: TGTGCCAGCAGTTACGGGCGAACAGGGGGTCTATACTATGGCTACACCTTC.

This clone is labeled as medium-sized. The chain couples TRBV6-8 to TRBJ1-1; D not certain. Trimming pared 7 bases from V and 10 bases from J, leaving 16 bases between. Germline V CDR1 and CDR2: MNHGY, SAAAGT. The CDR3 extends over 12 amino acids. The DNA for the CDR3 is TGTGCCAGCAATCTAAGGGAGGGTTTAGCTTTCTTT. Translating gives CASNLREGLAFF.

The CDR3 region is CASRPGSQGFQETQYF. The CDR3 coding sequence is TGCGCCAGCCGGCCAGGCTCTCAGGGTTTCCAAGAGACCCAGTACTTC. The chain has TRBV5-1 and TRBJ2-5, with a tentative D call TRBD1 (5 bases). This CDR3 has 16 residues. Trimming took off 7 bases at V and 1 base at J, with 20 bases between the two ends. The V gene's germline CDR1 is SGHRS and CDR2 YFSETQ.

This clone was observed a few times. This chain connects TRBV15 to TRBJ1-1; a possible D gene is TRBD1 (5 bases). The germline gives CDR1 LNHNV, CDR2 YYDKDF (reference sequence). V was trimmed by 5 bases and J by 4 bases, leaving 11 bases between them. The CDR3 length is 13 residues. In nucleotides, the CDR3 is TGTGCCACCAGCTTTACAGGCACCACTGAAGCTTTCTTT. Protein product: CATSFTGTTEAFF. The full variable domain, with the rest looked up from reference TRBV15 and TRBJ1-1, is DAMVIQNPRYQVTQFGKPVTLSCSQTLNHNVMYWYQQKSSQAPKLLFHYYDKDFNNEADTPDNFQSRRPNTSFCFLDIRSPGLGDTAMYLCATSFTGTTEAFFGQGTRLTVV.

This clone has only a few counts. The chain combines TRBV9 with TRBJ2-3; D is possibly TRBD1 or TRBD2 (5 bases each). V lost 3 bases and J 6 bases, leaving 14 bases between the germline ends. The CDR3 is made up of 14 amino acids. Germline CDR1 SGDLS, CDR2 YYNGEE. The CDR3 is CASSGQGARDTQYF. DNA of the CDR3: TGTGCCAGCAGCGGGCAGGGAGCTCGTGATACGCAGTATTTT.

The chain combines TRBV6-8 with TRBJ1-5, with 8 nucleotides matching TRBD1. The CDR3 spans 14 residues. V trimming: 6 bases; J trimming: 9 bases; junction bases outside the gene matches: 10. Germline V CDR1 and CDR2: MNHGY, SAAAGT. CDR3 loop: CASSQHRGASPQHF. DNA of the CDR3: TGTGCCAGCAGCCAACACAGGGGGGCCTCGCCCCAGCATTTT.

There are many counts of this clone. The chain couples TRBV11-3 to TRBJ2-1, with 9 bases identical to TRBD2. The V segment lost 4 bases and the J segment 7 bases; nucleotides outside the gene matches: 11. The CDR3 has 16 residues. Germline CDR1 reads SGHNT; CDR2 reads YENEEA. This chain's CDR3 is CASSSLSTSGGNEQFF. CDR3 bases: TGTGCCAGCAGCTCACTATCAACCAGCGGGGGGAATGAGCAGTTCTTC.

The genes are TRBV6-1 and TRBJ2-1; D is perhaps TRBD1 (5 bases). From germline, CDR1 is MNHNS and CDR2 SASEGT. V was shortened by 0 bases and J by 6 bases, with 21 bases between the two germline ends. This CDR3 comprises 18 residues. The CDR3 nucleotides are TGTGCCAGCAGTGAAGCGTTTAGTCGGACAACCAGATCCAATGAGCAGTTCTTC. Translation gives CASSEAFSRTTRSNEQFF.

By frequency in the sample, this clone is medium-sized. J is TRBJ2-3 and V is TRBV11-3; 7 nucleotides match TRBD2. CDR3 length: 16 residues. The germline CDR1 and CDR2 sequences are SGHNT and YENEEA. The V gene end was trimmed by 1 base and the J gene end by 3 bases; junction bases not matched to a gene: 7. CDR3 in amino acids: CASSLGTARETDTQYF. In nucleotides, the CDR3 is TGTGCCAGCAGCTTAGGAACAGCGCGGGAGACAGATACGCAGTATTTT.

The V and J genes are TRBV5-1 and TRBJ1-1; D is uncertain. The germline gives CDR1 SGHRS, CDR2 YFSETQ. Between the trimmed V and J ends, which lost 4 bases and 6 bases, there was a span of 16 bases. The CDR3 has 14 residues. The CDR3 spells CASSPNVDMAEAFF. As DNA, the CDR3 is TGCGCCAGCAGCCCCAACGTGGATATGGCTGAAGCTTTCTTT.

The chain employs TRBV30 and TRBJ1-5, with TRBD1 identical over 7 bases. The CDR3 totals 13 residues. The V gene end was trimmed by 5 bases and the J gene end by 7 bases; junction bases not matched to a gene: 8. Germline V gene sequence: CDR1 GTSNPN, CDR2 SVGIG (reference sequence). CDR3 DNA: TGTGCCTGGGCTACAGGGGTAGGCCAGCCCCAGCATTTT. This codes for CAWATGVGQPQHF.

This clone was seen a few times. The genes are TRBV11-3 and TRBJ1-3, with D uncertain. Germline V lookup: CDR1 SGHNT, CDR2 YENEEA. With 5 bases removed from V and 1 base from J, the gap between germline ends came to 9 bases. CDR3 length: 14 amino acids. CDR3: CASSHPDSGNTIYF. CDR3 nucleotide sequence: TGTGCCAGCAGCCACCCAGATTCTGGAAACACCATATATTTT.

In its sample, this clone was seen a few times. The V and J genes are TRBV6-7 and TRBJ2-3; D unresolved. TRBV6-7 counts as an open reading frame of uncertain function. Deletions cut 5 bases from V and 3 bases from J, with 9 bases between. This CDR3 has 13 residues. CDR3 residues: CASSLGKTDTQYF. In DNA form, the CDR3 reads TGTGCCAGCAGTCTAGGGAAGACAGATACGCAGTATTTT.

This clone was counted ten times or more. The chain employs TRBV11-3 and TRBJ2-5, with 10 bases lining up with TRBD1. The length of the CDR3 is 14 residues. Germline CDR1 is SGHNT and CDR2 is YENEEA. Unmatched junction bases numbered 5, after V lost 5 bases and J lost 5 bases. CDR3: CASSHDRGQETQYF. As DNA, the CDR3 is TGTGCCAGCAGCCACGACAGGGGGCAGGAGACCCAGTACTTC.

The table lists this clone with many counts. At one end, the junction sequence differs from germline, possibly due to a read error. The chain has TRBV11-3 and TRBJ2-5; 16 nucleotides match TRBD2. CDR1 is SGHNT and CDR2 is YENEEA in the germline V gene. CDR3 size: 18 residues. CDR3: CASSFSGTSGGAAETQYF. CDR3 DNA: TGTGCTAGCAGCTTCTCCGGGACTAGCGGGGGGGCCGCAGAGACCCAGTACTTC.

This clone was observed at least ten times. The chain has TRBV4-1 and TRBJ2-1, with TRBD2 identical over 8 bases. V trimming: 5 bases; J trimming: 10 bases; junction bases outside the gene matches: 16. Germline V gene lookup returns CDR1 MGHRA and CDR2 YSYEKL. The CDR3 consists of 16 residues. The CDR3 region has the DNA TGCGCCAGCAGCTCTCTTCGCGGGGGGCGCGTGGAGGAGCAGTTCTTC. Its translation: CASSSLRGGRVEEQFF.

The chain combines TRBV18 with TRBJ2-2, with 8 positions matching TRBD2. J lost 0 bases, V lost 3 bases, and 6 bases had no gene match. This CDR3 is 17 amino acids long. Germline V lookup: CDR1 KGHSH, CDR2 LQKENI. In nucleotides, the CDR3 is TGTGCCAGCTCACCCCGATTCGGGGGGGCGAACACCGGGGAGCTGTTTTTT. It encodes CASSPRFGGANTGELFF.

The chain combines TRBV6-8 with TRBJ1-2; 7 bases are shared with TRBD1. The CDR3 runs 13 residues. The V and J ends lost 6 bases and 2 bases, in that order; junction bases with no gene match: 3. The germline CDR1 and CDR2 sequences are MNHGY and SAAAGT. The CDR3 sequence is CASSRDRNYGYTF. CDR3 in DNA: TGTGCCAGCAGCCGGGACAGAAACTATGGCTACACCTTC.

This clone counts as medium-sized. The chain couples TRBV11-3 to TRBJ2-7; the D gene is possibly TRBD2 (5 bases). CDR3 length: 15 amino acids. Trimming removed 3 bases at V and 6 bases at J, with 18 bases between. Germline V gene data show CDR1 as SGHNT and CDR2 as YENEEA. CDR3 in amino acids: CASSFAIDGETEQYF. Here the CDR3 DNA reads TGTGCCAGCAGCTTCGCGATCGATGGGGAGACCGAGCAGTACTTC. Looking up the rest from reference TRBV11-3 and TRBJ2-7 gives the full variable domain: EAGVVQSPRYKIIEKKQPVAFWCNPISGHNTLYWYLQNLGQGPELLIRYENEEAVDDSQLPKDRFSAERLKGVDSTLKIQPAELGDSAVYLCASSFAIDGETEQYFGPGTRLTVT.

CDR3 nucleotide sequence: TGTGCCAGCGCCCAGAGCTCTGGAAACACCATATATTTT. Protein product: CASAQSSGNTIYF. The rearrangement uses TRBV19 and TRBJ1-3; D unclear. Between the trimmed V and J ends, which lost 9 bases and 0 bases, there was a span of 9 bases. Germline CDR1 and CDR2: LNHDA and SQIVND (reference sequence). The CDR3 spans 13 residues. The entire variable domain, with the rest obtained from reference TRBV19 and TRBJ1-3, is as follows: DGGITQSPKYLFRKEGQNVTLSCEQNLNHDAMYWYRQDPGQGLRLIYYSQIVNDFQKGDIAEGYSVSREKKESFPLTVTSAQKNPTAFYLCASAQSSGNTIYFGEGSWLTVV.

The chain recombines TRBV11-3 with TRBJ2-3; possible D gene TRBD2, 5 bases. V shed 1 base and J shed 2 bases, with 10 bases lying between them. CDR1 and CDR2 from the germline V gene are SGHNT and YENEEA. The CDR3 has 15 amino acids. For the CDR3, the DNA is TGTGCCAGCAGCTTAGGAGCAGACTACACAGATACGCAGTATTTT. This translates into CASSLGADYTDTQYF.

In its sample, this clone was seen many times. The chain's CDR3 is CASSLDIGGRNEKLFF. Here the CDR3 DNA reads TGTGCCAGCAGCTTAGATATAGGGGGCCGTAATGAAAAACTGTTTTTT. The V call is TRBV11-3, the J call TRBJ1-4; 7 nucleotides align to TRBD1. CDR1 is SGHNT, CDR2 YENEEA, per germline. The CDR3 totals 16 residues. J lost 4 bases, V lost 0 bases, and 5 bases had no gene match. The variable domain in full, completed from reference TRBV11-3 and TRBJ1-4, reads EAGVVQSPRYKIIEKKQPVAFWCNPISGHNTLYWYLQNLGQGPELLIRYENEEAVDDSQLPKDRFSAERLKGVDSTLKIQPAELGDSAVYLCASSLDIGGRNEKLFFGSGTQLSVL.

This clone was counted many times. The chain employs TRBV11-3 and TRBJ2-6; 7 bases are shared with TRBD2. V lost 5 bases, J lost 7 bases, and 11 bases stayed unmatched. CDR1 is SGHNT and CDR2 is YENEEA in the germline V gene. The CDR3 contains 16 residues. The CDR3 reads CASSRTGGSGANVLTF. As DNA, the CDR3 is TGTGCCAGCAGCCGCACGGGGGGTTCCGGAGCCAACGTCCTGACTTTC.

Many counts were recorded for this clone. The chain links TRBV11-3 to TRBJ1-4; 7 bases are shared with TRBD1. V lost 4 bases to trimming and J lost 4 bases; unmatched junction nucleotides: 3. CDR1 and CDR2 (germline): SGHNT, YENEEA. CDR3 length: 14 residues. The chain's CDR3 is CASSYTGDNEKLFF. The CDR3 coding sequence is TGTGCCAGCAGCTACACAGGGGATAATGAAAAACTGTTTTTT.

The chain carries TRBV6-8 and TRBJ2-7, with D possibly TRBD1 on 5 matching bases. Germline V lookup: CDR1 MNHGY, CDR2 SAAAGT. The V end lost 10 bases, the J end lost 1 base, and 14 bases lay between the germline ends. CDR3 size: 13 residues. Here the CDR3 reads CAIRAGRSYEQYF. Here the CDR3 DNA reads TGTGCCATCAGGGCCGGGCGGTCCTACGAGCAGTACTTC.

V usage is TRBV6-7 and J usage is TRBJ1-5, with D possibly TRBD1 on 5 matching bases. TRBV6-7 belongs to the ORF category, with a function that is uncertain. Trimming removed 5 bases from V and 1 base from J, with 12 bases in between. The CDR3 covers 15 residues. The CDR3 region has the DNA TGTGCCAGCAGTGGGGCGGACGGAAGCAATCAGCCCCAGCATTTT. Translated, it gives CASSGADGSNQPQHF.

This clone is labeled as large (0.1 to 1%). The rearrangement joins TRBV25-1 to TRBJ2-1, with D possibly being TRBD2 (5 bases). Germline loops: CDR1 MGHDK, CDR2 SYGVNS. CDR3 length: 12 residues. Trimming removed 4 bases at V and 8 bases at J, with 9 bases between. The CDR3 protein is CASSAGKDEQFF. The CDR3 DNA sequence: TGTGCCAGCAGTGCGGGAAAGGATGAGCAGTTCTTC.